A single sample gave rise to the 21 T cell receptor beta chains below, sequenced in a study of shared clonotypes between healthy human individuals. The assay was immunoSEQ multiplex PCR, and TCRdb's table has in-frame clones only and misses some. Among about 2.3 million clones listed, 80% to 95% were seen once. The sample comprised naive CD4+ T cells from PBMCs. Subset denoted: CD45RA+ positively selected. The receptors here all came from a man aged 18 to 30 in good health. Some clones in this sample may be carry-over from other donors' samples.

V usage is TRBV9 and J usage is TRBJ2-1; no firm D call. CDR3 length: 16 residues. The V gene lost 0 bases and the J gene lost 0 bases, with 10 bases spanning the gap. Germline lookup yields CDR1 SGDLS and CDR2 YYNGEE. This CDR3 is CASSVGAVPSYNEQFF. CDR3 DNA sequence: TGTGCCAGCAGCGTAGGGGCCGTGCCCTCCTACAATGAGCAGTTCTTC.

This chain links TRBV6-5 with TRBJ2-7; D is possibly TRBD1 or TRBD2 (5 bases each). Germline lookup yields CDR1 MNHEY and CDR2 SVGAGI. The CDR3 contains 15 residues. V dropped 5 bases and J dropped 2 bases, with 16 bases sitting between them. The CDR3 loop reads CASSPRAGSTYEQYF. Here the CDR3 DNA reads TGTGCCAGCAGTCCCCGGGCAGGGAGCACCTACGAGCAGTACTTC.

As concerns this clone: The DNA is omitted, as the CDR3 cannot be located on it reliably, and the CDR3 follows TCRdb's listing. This chain uses TRBV27 with TRBJ2-7; the table's D call, TRBD1, has no DNA check behind it. The V gene's germline CDR1 is MNHEY and CDR2 SMNVEV (reference sequence). The CDR3 is 13 residues long, ends included. The CDR3 sequence: CASILDSSYEQYF.

The table lists this clone with a few counts. The rearrangement uses TRBV5-1 and TRBJ1-1; a possible D gene is TRBD1 (6 bases). Trimming shortened V by 3 bases and J by 0 bases, and 12 bases separated the two germline ends. CDR3 length: 15 amino acids. The V gene's germline CDR1 is SGHRS and CDR2 YFSETQ. CDR3 nucleotide sequence: TGCGCCAGCAGCTCACAGACAGGAATGAACACTGAAGCTTTCTTT. Its translation is CASSSQTGMNTEAFF. Looking up the rest from reference TRBV5-1 and TRBJ1-1 gives the full variable domain: KAGVTQTPRYLIKTRGQQVTLSCSPISGHRSVSWYQQTPGQGLQFLFEYFSETQRNKGNFPGRFSGRQFSNSRSEMNVSTLELGDSALYLCASSSQTGMNTEAFFGQGTRLTVV.

Concerning this clone: The same CDR3 can be traced to other DNA sequences in this sample. The rearrangement links TRBV18 to TRBJ2-7; 9 bases match TRBD2. Germline CDR1 and CDR2: KGHSH and LQKENI. This CDR3 has 14 residues. Trimming took 3 bases from V and 2 from J; bases not matched to a gene: 2. CDR3 amino acids: CASSPLAGTYEQYF. The CDR3 nucleotides read TGTGCCAGCTCACCCCTAGCGGGAACCTACGAGCAGTACTTC.

This clone was recorded only once. This chain connects TRBV28 to TRBJ1-2, with D maybe TRBD1 (6 bases). The germline CDR1 and CDR2 sequences are MDHEN and SYDVKM. The CDR3 is made up of 13 amino acids. With 7 bases removed from V and 7 bases from J, the gap between germline ends came to 16 bases. The CDR3 nucleotides are TGTGCCAGCAATTCCGGGGCAGGGGTTGGCTACACCTTC. It specifies CASNSGAGVGYTF.

Only a few counts were recorded for this clone. The J gene is TRBJ1-5, the V gene TRBV2, with no clear D. V was trimmed by 1 base and J by 5 bases, leaving 9 bases between them. The V gene's germline CDR1 is SNHLY and CDR2 FYNNEI. The CDR3 extends over 14 amino acids. The CDR3 region is CASSEGLQYQPQHF. CDR3 DNA: TGTGCCAGCAGTGAAGGACTTCAATATCAGCCCCAGCATTTT.

The chain couples TRBV5-4 to TRBJ2-3; 8 positions match TRBD1. From germline, CDR1 is SGHNT and CDR2 YYREEE (reference sequence). The CDR3 length is 15 residues. J lost 4 bases, V lost 2 bases, and 6 bases had no gene match. The CDR3 DNA reads as TGTGCCAGCAGCTTCCAGGGGGCAGGGGCAGATACGCAGTATTTT. Translating gives CASSFQGAGADTQYF.

The rearrangement links TRBV6-1 to TRBJ2-1; 9 bases align to TRBD2. The CDR3 runs 19 residues. V trimming: 1 base; J trimming: 2 bases; junction bases outside the gene matches: 12. Germline assignment: CDR1 MNHNS and CDR2 SASEGT. In nucleotides, the CDR3 is TGTGCCAGCAGTGAAGAGAACCCCCTAGCGGGGTTACCCTACAATGAGCAGTTCTTC. Its translation is CASSEENPLAGLPYNEQFF.

The chain uses TRBV7-7 and TRBJ2-3; D may correspond to TRBD1 or TRBD2 (5 bases each). CDR1 and CDR2 (germline): SSHAT, FNYEAQ (reference sequence). V was clipped by 5 bases and J by 2 bases, with 11 bases between them. There are 14 residues in the CDR3. The CDR3 loop is CASSPGTYTDTQYF. The CDR3 DNA follows: TGTGCCAGCAGCCCGGGGACCTACACAGATACGCAGTATTTT.

The gene calls are TRBV2 and TRBJ2-7, with D perhaps TRBD2 (6 bases). Between the trimmed V and J ends, which lost 6 bases and 5 bases, there was a span of 17 bases. The germline gives CDR1 SNHLY, CDR2 FYNNEI. CDR3 length: 14 residues. CDR3 sequence: CASRETSLYNEQYF. CDR3 DNA sequence: TGTGCCAGCAGGGAAACTAGCTTATACAACGAGCAGTACTTC.

The J gene is TRBJ2-7, the V gene TRBV9, with D possibly matching TRBD2 (5 bases). Trimming removed 3 bases from V and 3 bases from J, with 10 bases in between. The germline CDR1 and CDR2 sequences are SGDLS and YYNGEE. The CDR3 sequence is 13 residues long. CDR3 coding DNA: TGTGCCAGCAGCGGTCCAGGAGGCTACGAGCAGTACTTC. Its translation is CASSGPGGYEQYF.

As for this clone: Other nucleotide sequences from this sample produce the same CDR3. This chain connects TRBV29-1 to TRBJ2-7; either TRBD1 or TRBD2 may supply D (5 bases each). Trimming pared 4 bases from V and 2 bases from J, leaving 6 bases between. In germline, CDR1 is SQVTM, CDR2 ANQGSEA. This CDR3 has 11 residues. CDR3 in amino acids: CSVGGAYEQYF. DNA for the CDR3: TGCAGCGTTGGAGGGGCCTACGAGCAGTACTTC.

In this sample, this clone turned up once. This sequence joins TRBV29-1 and TRBJ2-3; 10 bases fit TRBD2. The CDR3 runs to 17 residues. The V segment lost 5 bases and the J segment 4 bases; nucleotides outside the gene matches: 15. Germline CDR1 SQVTM, CDR2 ANQGSEA. The CDR3 bases are TGCAGCGTTCTGAGCGGGAGGGGGCGGACGGGGTCAGATACGCAGTATTTT. Translation: CSVLSGRGRTGSDTQYF.

This clone was found once. The chain links TRBV6-1 to TRBJ1-1; D might be TRBD1 (6 bases). CDR1 and CDR2 (germline): MNHNS, SASEGT. CDR3 length: 13 residues. V was trimmed by 6 bases and J by 5 bases, leaving 13 bases between them. This CDR3 reads CASRLIGGTEAFF. CDR3 DNA: TGTGCCAGCAGACTAATAGGGGGGACTGAAGCTTTCTTT.

The V call is TRBV11-2, the J call TRBJ1-3; 8 bases line up with TRBD1. This CDR3 has 16 residues. V shed 5 bases and J 1 base; nucleotides not matched to a gene: 7. Germline CDR1 is SGHAT and CDR2 is FQNNGV. The CDR3 DNA sequence: TGTGCCAGCAGCCTAAACAGGGGGTCTTCTGGAAACACCATATATTTT. Translating it yields CASSLNRGSSGNTIYF.

This clone showed up just once. This chain connects TRBV19 to TRBJ2-1; a weak D match, TRBD1 (6 bases). Per the germline V gene, CDR1 is LNHDA and CDR2 is SQIVND (reference sequence). With 9 bases removed from V and 3 bases from J, the gap between germline ends came to 12 bases. This CDR3 spans 13 amino acids. The CDR3, as DNA: TGTGCCAGCCACCCGGGACACTACAATGAGCAGTTCTTC. Its translation: CASHPGHYNEQFF. Full variable domain (outside the CDR3, taken from reference TRBV19 and TRBJ2-1): DGGITQSPKYLFRKEGQNVTLSCEQNLNHDAMYWYRQDPGQGLRLIYYSQIVNDFQKGDIAEGYSVSREKKESFPLTVTSAQKNPTAFYLCASHPGHYNEQFFGPGTRLTVL.

The chain joins TRBV5-6 to TRBJ2-2; TRBD1 might be the D (6 bases). CDR1 SGHDT and CDR2 YYEEEE come from the germline V gene. The V gene lost 6 bases and the J gene lost 6 bases, with 18 bases spanning the gap. The CDR3 has 15 residues. Written as DNA, the CDR3 is TGTGCCAGCATGTCGCAAGAGGGGGTGGCCGGGGAGCTGTTTTTT. The encoded protein is CASMSQEGVAGELFF.

This rearrangement joins TRBV11-2 to TRBJ1-2, with a possible D match to TRBD1 (5 bases). The germline V gene has CDR1 SGHAT and CDR2 FQNNGV. This CDR3 has 14 amino acids. Between the trimmed V and J ends, which lost 0 bases and 8 bases, there was a span of 13 bases. The CDR3 DNA reads as TGTGCCAGCAGCTTAGAGTTCCAGGGTTTAGGCTACACCTTC. Amino acid sequence: CASSLEFQGLGYTF. Complete variable domain (other parts from reference TRBV11-2 and TRBJ1-2): EAGVAQSPRYKIIEKRQSVAFWCNPISGHATLYWYQQILGQGPKLLIQFQNNGVVDDSQLPKDRFSAERLKGVDSTLKIQPAKLEDSAVYLCASSLEFQGLGYTFGSGTRLTVV.

This chain uses TRBV5-4 with TRBJ2-1; 14 bases fit TRBD2. Germline assignment: CDR1 SGHNT and CDR2 YYREEE (reference sequence). The CDR3 has 15 residues. V lost 0 bases and J lost 9; bases outside the gene matches: 2. CDR3: CASSLEGTSGSEQFF. The CDR3 DNA is TGTGCCAGCAGCTTGGAAGGGACTAGCGGGAGTGAGCAGTTCTTC.

This chain joins TRBV6-1 and TRBJ1-1; no clear D gene. V dropped 3 bases and J dropped 2 bases, with 10 bases sitting between them. There are 14 residues in the CDR3. CDR1 and CDR2 from the germline V gene are MNHNS and SASEGT. The CDR3 nucleotides read TGTGCCAGCAGTGACCCCTGGACTAACACTGAAGCTTTCTTT. Residues: CASSDPWTNTEAFF.